Each of the 29 T cell receptor beta chains below was sequenced from the same sample in a study of molecular identifiers for immune sequencing clone quantification. One entry per CDR3 protein results from TCRdb running MiXCR on the PCR reads. Among approximately 670,000 distinct CDR3 sequences listed, 20% were seen once. Sequences were obtained from naive CD8+ T cells from blood, with Jurkat cell RNA spiked in. Described subset: FACS-sorted CD8+CD4-CCR7+CD45RA+ naive T cells. Every receptor here comes from a human donor in good health. Some libraries in this study had Jurkat cell RNA spiked in.

This clonotype has more than one count but fewer than ten. The chain recombines TRBV6-5 with TRBJ1-5, with 7 bases matching TRBD1. The CDR3 runs 16 residues. Germline V lookup: CDR1 MNHEY, CDR2 SVGAGI. With V trimmed by 0 bases and J by 4 bases, 6 bases remained unmatched. CDR3 loop: CASSYSGQDKNQPQHF. The CDR3 region has the DNA TGTGCCAGCAGTTACTCCGGACAGGATAAAAATCAGCCCCAGCATTTT.

This chain connects TRBV12-5 to TRBJ2-1; 11 nucleotides line up with TRBD2. This CDR3 is built from 18 residues. V lost 3 bases, J lost 8 bases, and 15 bases stayed unmatched. The germline CDR1 and CDR2 sequences are LGHNT and FRNRAP. The CDR3 region is CASGLSSRTSGGLDEQFF. The CDR3 DNA is TGTGCTAGTGGTTTATCCTCCCGTACTAGCGGGGGTTTGGATGAGCAGTTCTTC.

Many counts were recorded for this clonotype. The chain joins TRBV7-2 to TRBJ1-4, with D tentatively TRBD1 (5 bases). The ends were cut back, 5 bases at V and 5 bases at J, with 12 bases in the middle. The CDR3 length is 14 residues. CDR1 and CDR2 (germline): SGHTA, FQGNSA. DNA of the CDR3: TGTGCCAGCAGCCAAGTGACAGTAAATGAAAAACTGTTTTTT. Amino acid sequence: CASSQVTVNEKLFF.

The rearrangement uses TRBV4-2 and TRBJ1-3, with D unclear. CDR1 and CDR2 from the germline V gene are LGHNA and YNFKEQ. V lost 1 base to trimming and J lost 2 bases, with 21 bases between them. The CDR3 spans 19 residues. The CDR3 spells CASSQARAGGARPGNTIYF. In DNA form, the CDR3 reads TGTGCCAGCAGCCAAGCTAGGGCAGGAGGAGCCAGGCCTGGAAACACCATATATTTT.

At least ten counts were recorded for this clonotype. The chain combines TRBV7-9 with TRBJ1-6; D gene unclear. Trimming stripped 4 bases from V and 6 bases from J, with 10 bases between. The CDR3 totals 14 residues. CDR1 and CDR2 from the germline V gene are SEHNR and FQNEAQ (reference sequence). In nucleotides, the CDR3 is TGTGCCAGCAGCTCCATTATAGCTAATTCACCCCTCCACTTT. Residues: CASSSIIANSPLHF.

The sample holds a few counts of this clonotype. V usage is TRBV12-3 or TRBV12-4 and J usage is TRBJ2-5; TRBD1 or TRBD2 may be the D gene (9 bases each). Trimming left V 5 bases short and J 6 bases short, with 31 bases between. The CDR3 contains 19 residues. The CDR3 nucleotides read TGTGCCAGCAGTCAGCACTCGCCACAGGGGGCGGGGGGGCAAAAGACCCAGTACTTC. It specifies CASSQHSPQGAGGQKTQYF.

This clonotype was picked up a small number of times. The chain has TRBV19 and TRBJ2-1, with no clear D. CDR3 size: 14 residues. Germline V gene data show CDR1 as LNHDA and CDR2 as SQIVND (reference sequence). Trimming stripped 1 base from V and 7 bases from J, with 11 bases between. The CDR3, as DNA: TGTGCCAGTAGTATAGTATCCGATAGTAATGAGCAGTTCTTC. Amino acids: CASSIVSDSNEQFF.

About this clonotype itself: This sequence may be a read error, since a much larger clone differs from it by one base. The chain carries TRBV12-3 or TRBV12-4 and TRBJ1-4, with D unresolved. This CDR3 contains 13 residues. V was pared by 7 bases and J by 4 bases, with 10 bases between. The CDR3 protein is CASNYRINEKLFF. The CDR3 DNA reads TGTGCCAGCAACTACCGGATTAATGAAAAACTGTTTTTT.

This clonotype has only a few counts. For the CDR3, the DNA is TGTGCCAGCAGCGAGGGGACAGTAGGCCAGCCCCAGCATTTT. Its translation: CASSEGTVGQPQHF. The chain uses TRBV5-8 and TRBJ1-5, with 7 bases matching TRBD1. Germline assignment: CDR1 SGHTS and CDR2 YDEGEE. V was clipped by 4 bases and J by 7 bases; unmatched bases: 8. The CDR3 length is 14 residues.

This clonotype was recorded many times. The V gene is TRBV5-1, the J gene TRBJ2-3, with 10 bases fitting TRBD2. Trimming removed 6 bases from V and 0 bases from J; junction bases left unmatched: 4. There are 15 residues in the CDR3. Germline CDR1 reads SGHRS; CDR2 reads YFSETQ. The CDR3 region is CASKWTSGSTDTQYF. Here the CDR3 DNA reads TGCGCCAGCAAATGGACTAGCGGTAGCACAGATACGCAGTATTTT.

This clonotype was observed a handful of times. V usage is TRBV6-5 and J usage is TRBJ1-1; D not resolved. CDR1 and CDR2 from the germline V gene are MNHEY and SVGAGI. Trimming removed 7 bases at V and 1 base at J, with 16 bases between. This CDR3 region has 15 residues. The CDR3 here is CASTPLPGKNTEAFF. For the CDR3, the DNA is TGTGCCAGCACCCCACTCCCGGGCAAGAACACTGAAGCTTTCTTT.

This clonotype was recorded at least ten times. The CDR3 nucleotides are TGTGCCAGCAGTTACGCCGCGGCTAGCGGGAACAATGAGCAGTTCTTC. It codes for CASSYAAASGNNEQFF. V is TRBV6-6 and J is TRBJ2-1, with 9 bases lining up with TRBD2. V shed 2 bases and J 5 bases; nucleotides not matched to a gene: 7. CDR1 MNHNY and CDR2 SVGAGI come from the germline V gene (reference sequence). The CDR3 has 16 residues.

The sample holds many counts of this clonotype. The chain is built from TRBV20-1 and TRBJ2-7, with TRBD2 identical over 10 bases. CDR1 and CDR2 from the germline V gene are DFQATT and SNEGSKA (reference sequence). This CDR3 has 15 amino acids. Germline trimming cut 3 bases from V and 1 base from J; bases unmatched to any gene: 6. The CDR3 here is CSARVLAGASYEQYF. As DNA, the CDR3 is TGCAGTGCTAGGGTTCTAGCGGGAGCTTCCTACGAGCAGTACTTC.

Points on this clonotype: This may be a read error, as it is one base from a much larger clone. The rearrangement links TRBV9 to TRBJ2-1, with 9 nucleotides matching TRBD2. Per the germline V gene, CDR1 is SGDLS and CDR2 is YYNGEE. The length of the CDR3 is 15 residues. CDR3 region: CASSVGSGGDNEQLF. CDR3 DNA: TGTGCCAGCAGCGTAGGTAGCGGGGGAGACAATGAGCAGCTCTTC.

This clonotype was picked up many times. The chain uses TRBV7-9 and TRBJ2-7, with D possibly called TRBD1 or TRBD2 (5 bases each). Germline CDR1 and CDR2: SEHNR and FQNEAQ (reference sequence). CDR3 length equals 15 residues. V lost 6 bases, J lost 4 bases, and 19 bases lay in between. For the CDR3, the DNA is TGTGCCAGCAGTCCCTCCGGGGCAGGACCATACGAGCAGTACTTC. Its protein product is CASSPSGAGPYEQYF.

This clonotype was seen repeatedly, ten times or more. The chain links TRBV20-1 to TRBJ1-1; possible D gene TRBD1, 5 bases. Germline values: CDR1 DFQATT, CDR2 SNEGSKA (reference sequence). The CDR3 consists of 13 residues. Between the trimmed V and J ends, which lost 3 bases and 6 bases, there was a span of 14 bases. The CDR3 is CSARGQGYSEAFF. CDR3 bases: TGCAGTGCTAGGGGGCAGGGTTATTCTGAAGCTTTCTTT.

Concerning this clonotype: This may arise from a read error, as a much more abundant clone is one base away. The rearrangement uses TRBV30 and TRBJ2-3; 9 bases map to TRBD2. The CDR3 is 16 amino acids. The germline gives CDR1 GTSNPN, CDR2 SVGIG (reference sequence). V lost 0 bases, J lost 1 base, and 5 bases stayed unmatched. CDR3 loop: CAWSVERGARTDTQYF. CDR3 sequence (DNA): TGTGCCTGGAGTGTAGAGCGGGGGGCCCGCACAGATACGCAGTATTTT.

A few counts support this clonotype. V usage is TRBV12-3 or TRBV12-4 and J usage is TRBJ2-1; maybe TRBD2 (6 bases). CDR3 size: 16 residues. V was clipped by 1 base and J by 7 bases, with 17 bases between them. CDR3 sequence reads: CASSLGVADRVNEQFF. The CDR3 DNA is TGTGCCAGCAGTTTAGGAGTAGCGGATCGGGTGAATGAGCAGTTCTTC.

The chain links TRBV12-3 or TRBV12-4 to TRBJ1-1, with D possibly matching TRBD1 (6 bases). The V end was cut by 5 bases, the J end by 3 bases, with 13 bases between. This CDR3 comprises 14 residues. This CDR3 is CASSPGWGHTEAFF. CDR3 DNA: TGTGCCAGCAGTCCGGGCTGGGGGCACACTGAAGCTTTCTTT.

With regard to this clonotype: This may stem from a read error, because a much larger clone lies one nucleotide away. J is TRBJ1-4 and V is TRBV12-3 or TRBV12-4; the D is unclear. This CDR3 comprises 14 residues. CDR3 protein: CASSLSLGDEKPFF. CDR3 bases: TGTGCCAGCAGTTTATCTCTGGGAGATGAAAAACCGTTTTTT.

The genes are TRBV11-3 and TRBJ2-5; D possibly corresponds to TRBD2 (5 bases). Deletions cut 2 bases from V and 3 bases from J, with 10 bases between. Germline CDR1 is SGHNT and CDR2 is YENEEA. This CDR3 has 14 amino acids. The CDR3 DNA reads TGTGCCAGCAGCTTAAGCGAGGGAAAAGAGACCCAGTACTTC. It is translated as CASSLSEGKETQYF.

CDR3 sequence reads: CASSEWTGETYEQYF. The CDR3 DNA follows: TGTGCCAGCAGTGAATGGACAGGGGAAACCTACGAGCAGTACTTC. The chain employs TRBV25-1 and TRBJ2-7; 9 bases are a match to TRBD1. J lost 2 bases, V lost 1 base, and 3 bases had no gene match. Germline assignment: CDR1 MGHDK and CDR2 SYGVNS. The length of the CDR3 is 15 residues.

There are many counts of this clonotype. V is TRBV9 and J is TRBJ2-5; TRBD1 is a possible D gene (6 bases). Germline-derived CDR1 and CDR2 are SGDLS and YYNGEE. Trimming left V 3 bases short and J 4 bases short, with 10 bases between. The CDR3 is 13 amino acids. CDR3 nucleotide sequence: TGTGCCAGCAGCGCGTGGGGGCGAGAGACCCAGTACTTC. Encoded protein: CASSAWGRETQYF.

As regards this clonotype: A clone one base away is much larger, so this may be a read error. This rearrangement joins TRBV5-6 to TRBJ1-1, with D uncertain. V was pared by 6 bases and J by 5 bases, with 11 bases between. The CDR3 extends over 12 amino acids. Germline lookup yields CDR1 SGHDT and CDR2 YYEEEE. CDR3 DNA sequence: TGTGCCAGCAACGATTATCGGACTGAAGCTTTCTTT. Translated, it gives CASNDYRTEAFF.

Concerning this clonotype itself: One base away lies a much larger clone, so this may be a sequencing read error. The rearrangement uses TRBV4-2 and TRBJ2-7; no clear D gene. CDR1 is LGHNA, CDR2 YNFKEQ, per germline. The CDR3 consists of 14 residues. The V and J ends lost 4 bases and 5 bases respectively, with 15 bases between them. CDR3 amino acids: CASSPLEQSHEQYF. CDR3 DNA: TGTGCCAGCAGCCCCCTGGAGCAGTCCCACGAGCAGTACTTC.

The gene calls are TRBV7-9 and TRBJ2-3; TRBD2 matches 16 bases. This CDR3 contains 18 residues. The germline V gene has CDR1 SEHNR and CDR2 FQNEAQ (reference sequence). V lost 5 bases, J lost 5 bases, and 10 bases stayed unmatched. The CDR3 DNA reads TGTGCCAGCAGCGAGGGACTAGCGGGAGGGGGATTCGGAGATACGCAGTATTTT. It is translated as CASSEGLAGGGFGDTQYF. Drawing the rest from reference TRBV7-9 and TRBJ2-3, the complete variable domain is DTGVSQNPRHKITKRGQNVTFRCDPISEHNRLYWYRQTLGQGPEFLTYFQNEAQLEKSRLLSDRFSAERPKGSFSTLEIQRTEQGDSAMYLCASSEGLAGGGFGDTQYFGPGTRLTVL.

The chain links TRBV9 to TRBJ2-5, with 9 bases lining up with TRBD2. Germline CDR1 and CDR2: SGDLS and YYNGEE. V was pared by 6 bases and J by 2 bases, with 8 bases of the junction left unmatched. The CDR3 runs to 15 residues. The CDR3 sequence: CASNLAGTGQETQYF. Here the CDR3 DNA reads TGTGCCAGCAACCTAGCGGGAACGGGGCAAGAGACCCAGTACTTC.

In regard to this clonotype: A much larger clone differs from this one at a single base, so this may be a read error. Here the CDR3 DNA reads TGCAGTGCACCAGACTTGGTTAGCGAGAGTTTGGGCGAGCAGTACTTC. Its translation is CSAPDLVSESLGEQYF. The chain couples TRBV20-1 to TRBJ2-7; TRBD2 might be the D (5 bases). Germline V gene lookup returns CDR1 DFQATT and CDR2 SNEGSKA (reference sequence). This CDR3 region has 16 residues. V lost 6 bases and J lost 6, with 27 bases in between.

A remark on this clonotype: Being one base from a much bigger clone, this may be a read error. The V call is TRBV5-4, the J call TRBJ2-3; TRBD1 matches at 7 bases. Germline V CDR1 and CDR2: SGHNT, YYREEE (reference sequence). J lost 0 bases, V lost 7 bases, and 5 bases had no gene match. This CDR3 spans 14 amino acids. CDR3 sequence (DNA): TGTGCCAGCGGCGCGACAGGGAGCACAGATACGCAGTATTTT. It encodes CASGATGSTDTQYF.